These 8 T cell receptor beta chains were all obtained from the same sample, sequenced in a study of blood T cell repertoires in COVID-19. The repertoire was sequenced with immunoSEQ multiplex PCR; TCRdb's copy has only in-frame clones and lacks some. The table shows 160,000 or so clones, with more than 75% occurring only once. Sequenced input: peripheral blood. These TCRs come from a man aged 35 to 55 with acute or convalescent COVID-19.

J is TRBJ1-6 and V is TRBV7-9; D possibly corresponds to TRBD1 (6 bases). V shed 5 bases and J shed 7 bases, with 18 bases lying between them. There are 16 residues in the CDR3. The germline gives CDR1 SEHNR, CDR2 FQNEAQ (reference sequence). CDR3 coding DNA: TGTGCCAGCAGCCCGCAACAGGGACCATACAATTCACCCCTCCACTTT. Residues: CASSPQQGPYNSPLHF.

The chain employs TRBV10-1 and TRBJ2-2; D gene ambiguous. From germline, CDR1 is WNHNN and CDR2 SYGVQD (reference sequence). This CDR3 contains 13 residues. V lost 2 bases, J lost 4 bases, and 5 bases lay in between. The CDR3 DNA follows: TGCGCCAGCAGTGAGGAGTTCACCGGGGAGCTGTTTTTT. Translated, it gives CASSEEFTGELFF.

This clone was counted at least ten times. The CDR3 spells CASSPLTGGTGELFF. CDR3 DNA sequence: TGTGCCAGCAGCCCCTTAACAGGGGGCACCGGGGAGCTGTTTTTT. V and J are TRBV11-3 and TRBJ2-2; TRBD1 agrees at 8 bases. CDR3 length equals 15 residues. The trim removed 5 bases at V and 4 bases at J, leaving 6 bases unmatched. Germline V gene sequence: CDR1 SGHNT, CDR2 YENEEA.

With respect to this clone: One end of the junction is discordant with germline, which a read error may explain. This sequence joins TRBV2 and TRBJ1-5, with 7 bases fitting TRBD1. The CDR3 covers 14 residues. CDR1 is SNHLY and CDR2 is FYNNEI in the germline V gene. The CDR3 sequence is CATSYRGFNQPQHF. CDR3 bases: TGTGCCACCAGTTACAGGGGCTTTAATCAGCCCCAGCATTTT.

The rearrangement links TRBV4-3 to TRBJ1-5; D perhaps matches TRBD1 (5 bases). CDR1 and CDR2 from the germline V gene are LGHNA and YSLEER. CDR3 length: 15 residues. V lost 0 bases and J 7 bases, leaving 13 bases between the germline ends. CDR3: CASSQDFRGGQPQHF. DNA for the CDR3: TGCGCCAGCAGCCAAGATTTTCGGGGGGGACAGCCCCAGCATTTT.

The chain joins TRBV5-5 to TRBJ1-6; D uncertain. The length of the CDR3 is 15 residues. Trimming pared 2 bases from V and 0 bases from J, leaving 6 bases between. The V gene's germline CDR1 is SGHKS and CDR2 YYEKEE (reference sequence). The CDR3 here is CASSFDSSYNSPLHF. In DNA, the CDR3 is TGTGCCAGCAGCTTTGATAGCTCCTATAATTCACCCCTCCACTTT.

This chain joins TRBV6-2 or TRBV6-3 and TRBJ1-2; D remains unclear. Looked up from germline, CDR1 is MNHEY and CDR2 is SVGEGT. There are 13 residues in the CDR3. The V end lost 5 bases, the J end lost 4 bases, and 11 bases lay between the germline ends. The CDR3 bases are TGTGCCAGCAGTGCTGGCCTCCCCTATGGCTACACCTTC. It codes for CASSAGLPYGYTF.

The rearrangement joins TRBV18 to TRBJ1-2, with D possibly TRBD1 on 5 matching bases. Trimming removed 2 bases at V and 3 bases at J, with 13 bases between. CDR1 and CDR2 (germline): KGHSH, LQKENI. The CDR3 is 15 amino acids. CDR3 nucleotide sequence: TGTGCCAGCTCACCAGGGAGGGGCAGGGACTATGGCTACACCTTC. Its protein is CASSPGRGRDYGYTF.